This TCR beta chain was observed in a study of shared clonotypes between healthy human individuals (dated by TCRdb to 2020 to 2021). About the full investigation: The cohort comprised a couple of women and a few men aged 18 to 49 years. To increase sequencing depth and limit assay-specific biases, different laboratories used diverse techniques to prepare libraries and sequence TCR repertoires. Per donor, three plates each were used for CD4 naive and CD4 memory, two for CD8 naive, and one for CD8 memory. To estimate repertoire size and how much clonotypes are shared between individuals, the study performed deep sequencing of blood TCR repertoires from about 5 healthy adults. Between about 0.85 and 9.5 billion PBMCs per donor were obtained by leukapheresis.

What the work shows at the level of the full study, not this receptor alone: Pairwise subsampling led to the expectation that sequencing depth would affect the degree of clonotype sharing among donors. Compared with non-shared clonotypes, clonotypes shared by all four sorted-subset donors had higher generation probabilities. Larger estimated clonotype richness was generally found for naive subsets than for memory subsets. Incomplete sequencing was indicated by rarefaction of sorted-subset datasets, despite the large sequencing depth. Sampling was restricted to blood, and TCR repertoires in tissue are likely to differ from TCR repertoires in blood. The genetic and exposure-history diversity represented was limited by the small number of donors. Sharing across four donors was observed for around 5% of naive CD4, less than 4% of naive CD8, 2% to 2.5% of memory CD4, and around 0.4% of memory CD8 clonotypes.

Healthy HIV-negative adults with no recently reported acute infections or vaccinations were included as donors. Only Caucasian adults living in Nashville, Tennessee, USA were represented among the donors. CD4+ T cells were enriched by magnetic negative selection, after which naive cells were positively selected on CD45RA and the negative fraction was taken as the memory subset. Blood was collected by leukapheresis, and PBMCs were isolated by Ficoll-Histopaque density gradient centrifugation and then cryopreserved in liquid nitrogen vapor phase. Purity and quantity of every magnetically sorted T cell population were checked by analytical flow cytometry. Genomic DNA was isolated from every sorted fraction and measured by UV absorbance on a Nanodrop 2000c. As regards this clone: Its cognate antigen has yet to be identified. No much larger clonotype is one base removed from it; base qualities were not supplied.

Using the deep immunoSEQ assay, TCR CDR3 regions were amplified from genomic DNA by multiplex PCR. Genomic DNA extracted from each cell subset was distributed evenly over all wells of several immunoSEQ 96-well plates, and each plate served as one replicate. Each replicate PCR for sorted subsets received approximately 200 ng genomic DNA, equal to 30,000 or so T cell genomes. Purified libraries were measured with a Qubit 3.0 fluorometer, size-checked on a Bioanalyzer 2100, and measured again with the KAPA Library Quantification kit. A separate single-read 150-cycle Illumina NextSeq 550 flow cell was used to sequence each immunoSEQ 96-well plate. On the authors' methods: Because the immunoSEQ output held only junctional sequences and lacked quality scores, the filtering could not match the filtering applied to full-length reads. Sequences were annotated with PyIR, a Python wrapper for IgBLAST v1.9, using IMGT germline references to assign V/J genes and CDR3. Reads were filtered out if the reads had weak V/J assignments (E-value above 1e-6), no CDR3, stop codons, out-of-frame junctions, or ambiguous translated residues. V3J clonotypes were defined as sequences sharing an identical inferred V gene, J gene, and CDR3 amino acid sequence. To compute the percentage overlap between repertoires, the number of shared unique clonotypes was divided by the size of the smaller repertoire. RTK rarefaction, the Chao1 estimator, and Recon v2.1 estimates of unobserved clonotypes were used to assess repertoire richness. OLGA was used to compute generation probabilities for all TCRbeta clonotypes that the gDNA method yielded from a handful of donors. TCRdb limited this immuneACCESS table to in-frame rearrangements with V and J called. A share of clones is missing; checked studies link under half to unresolved V genes, and the rest is unexplained. That table is the source of V, J and clone size, and D and trimming were worked out from the DNA. Across this sample there are some 1 million clones, with about three quarters seen only once. The top ten hold 1.4% of the sample.

Taken from the germline V gene, the CDR1 and CDR2 loops are MNHGY and SVAAGI. Trimming removed 5 bases from V and 4 bases from J, leaving 8 bases between the germline ends. Taken from cysteine to phenylalanine, the CDR3 has 12 residues. Only CDR3 DNA remains: 36 bases, in frame from the first base. The chain is assembled from TRBV6-9 and TRBJ1-2, and perhaps TRBD1 as D gene, on 5 matching bases. This TCR derives from a man between 18 and 29 years old in good health. What was sequenced was memory CD4+ T cells sorted from blood. Explained via the paper, the cell subset or site label denotes: CD45RA-negative fraction. The nucleotide sequence is given as TGTGCCAGCAGTAAGGGGTCCTATGGCTACACCTTC. This yields the protein CASSKGSYGYTF.